The clone carrying this T cell receptor (beta chain) was recorded a few times. TCRdb reprocessed the RACE reads via MiXCR and lists one record per CDR3 protein. The sample has over 95,000 distinct CDR3 sequences, under 15% seen once. The germline V and J ends were trimmed by 3 bases and 3 bases, with 17 bases remaining between them. The CDR3 consists of 15 residues. Germline V gives CDR1 DFQATT, CDR2 SNEGSKA (reference sequence). Time point indicated: patch test 1, 2 weeks after DPC sensitization. Treatment meaning: therapeutic diphenylcyclopropenone sensitization with weekly scalp DPC. Those who donated were patients with alopecia, 18 to 70 years of age, and suitable for DPC. The total RNA was obtained from whole blood that was not fractionated. The sample comes from a study of human T cells and chemical hapten exposure.

Material: whole blood, obtained in connection with sensitization to the hapten diphenylcyclopropenone (DPC). The chain has TRBV20-1 and TRBJ1-2; D perhaps matches TRBD1 (5 bases). The origin of this receptor is a middle-aged woman with alopecia areata. Some clones in this sample may be carry-over from other donors' samples. The CDR3 loop is CSASLAQGVDYGYTF. CDR3 DNA: TGCAGTGCTAGTTTGGCCCAAGGGGTAGACTATGGCTACACCTTC.